Listed below are T cell receptor beta chains from one sample, sequenced in a study of identical twins. TCRdb passed the 5' RACE reads through MiXCR, listing each CDR3 protein once. The sample holds about 520,000 distinct CDR3 sequences, approximately 22% seen once. The same data also went into a second study, on T cells expressing NK-cell markers.

The specimen sequenced was CD4+ T cells sorted from blood. The receptors derive from a young woman in good health. Each CDR3 is given with its conserved first and last residue. The D gene is left open where the match is weak. Clone size is not always given. Where it is, it says once, few, many or a class for expanded clones.

clone_size j_call d_call v_call cdr3_nt cdr3_aa
. TRBJ1-1 . TRBV18 TGTGCCAGCTCACCAAACGGGGCGATGAACACTGAAGCTTTCTTT CASSPNGAMNTEAFF
many TRBJ2-3 . TRBV7-8 TGTGCCAGCAGCTCTAATACGAATACGCAGTATTTT CASSSNTNTQYF
. TRBJ1-2 TRBD1 TRBV9 TGTGCCAGCAGCCCCAAGACCGGGACAGGGTATTATGGCTACACCTTC CASSPKTGTGYYGYTF
. TRBJ1-6 TRBD1 TRBV27 TGTGCCAGCAAGGACCAAACAGGGGGCTATAATTCACCCCTCCACTTT CASKDQTGGYNSPLHF
. TRBJ2-7 . TRBV9 TGTGCCAGCAGCGTAGAACAGTACTCCTACGAGCAGTACTTC CASSVEQYSYEQYF
. TRBJ2-2 . TRBV15 TGTGCCACCCGGCAAACCGGGGAGCTGTTTTTT CATRQTGELFF
few TRBJ1-2 . TRBV5-1 TGCGCCAGCAGGCAGGAATCGGATGGCTACACCTTC CASRQESDGYTF
few TRBJ2-1 . TRBV25-1 TGTGCCAGCCTGACCTTGAACAATGAGCAGTTCTTC CASLTLNNEQFF
. TRBJ2-2 . TRBV6-1 TGTGCCAGCAGTCGCCGGGTCCCCATGGCCGGGGAGCTGTTTTTT CASSRRVPMAGELFF
. TRBJ1-5 TRBD1 TRBV2 TGTGCCAGCAGTAGACAGGGGATGGGGCAGCCCCAGCATTTT CASSRQGMGQPQHF